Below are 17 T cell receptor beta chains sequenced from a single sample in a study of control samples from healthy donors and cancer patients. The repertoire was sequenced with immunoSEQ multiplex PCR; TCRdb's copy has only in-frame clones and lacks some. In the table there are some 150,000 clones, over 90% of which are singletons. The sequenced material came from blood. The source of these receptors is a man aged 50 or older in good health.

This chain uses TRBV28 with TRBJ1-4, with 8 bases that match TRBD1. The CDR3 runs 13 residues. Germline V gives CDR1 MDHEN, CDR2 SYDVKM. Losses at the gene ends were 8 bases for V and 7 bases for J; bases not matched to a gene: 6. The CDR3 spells CASLWTGSEKLFF. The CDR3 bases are TGTGCCAGCTTATGGACAGGGAGTGAAAAACTGTTTTTT.

This chain's CDR3 is CASSDSKSREAKFF. Written as DNA, the CDR3 is TGTGCCAGCAGTGACTCGAAGTCGAGGGAAGCGAAGTTCTTC. The chain carries TRBV6-4 and TRBJ2-1, with D perhaps TRBD2 (5 bases). Trimming stripped 0 bases from V and 14 bases from J, with 17 bases between. The CDR3 consists of 14 residues. Germline V gives CDR1 MRHNA, CDR2 SNTAGT.

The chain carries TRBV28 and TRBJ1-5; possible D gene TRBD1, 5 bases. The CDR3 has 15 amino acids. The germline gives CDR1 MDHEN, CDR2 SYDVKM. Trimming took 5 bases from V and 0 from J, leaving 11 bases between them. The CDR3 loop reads CASSKGTNSNQPQHF. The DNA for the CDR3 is TGTGCCAGCAGTAAGGGGACGAATAGCAATCAGCCCCAGCATTTT.

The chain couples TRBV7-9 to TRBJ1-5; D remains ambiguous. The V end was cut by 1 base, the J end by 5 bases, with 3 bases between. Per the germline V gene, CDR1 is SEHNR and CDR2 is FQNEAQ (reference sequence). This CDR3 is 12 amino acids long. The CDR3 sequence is CASSLGDQPQHF. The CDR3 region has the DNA TGTGCCAGCAGCTTAGGGGATCAGCCCCAGCATTTT.

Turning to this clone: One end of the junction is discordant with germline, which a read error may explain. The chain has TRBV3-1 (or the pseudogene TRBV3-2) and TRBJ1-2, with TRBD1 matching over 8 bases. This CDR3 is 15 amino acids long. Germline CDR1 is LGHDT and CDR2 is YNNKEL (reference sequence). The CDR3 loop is CASSQVDRANYGYTF. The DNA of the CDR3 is TGTGCCAGCAGCCAAGTGGACAGGGCTAATTATGGCTACACCTTC.

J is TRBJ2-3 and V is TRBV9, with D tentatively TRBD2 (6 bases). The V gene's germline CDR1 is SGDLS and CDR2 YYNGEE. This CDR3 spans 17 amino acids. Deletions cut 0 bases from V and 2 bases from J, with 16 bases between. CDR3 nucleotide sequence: TGTGCCAGCAGCGTAGCGCCGGGAGTAGCTTACACAGATACGCAGTATTTT. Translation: CASSVAPGVAYTDTQYF.

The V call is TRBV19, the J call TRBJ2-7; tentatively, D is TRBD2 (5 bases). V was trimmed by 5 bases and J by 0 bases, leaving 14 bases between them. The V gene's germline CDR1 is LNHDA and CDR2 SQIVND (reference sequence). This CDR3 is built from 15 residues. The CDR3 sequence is CASSHGLSSSYEQYF. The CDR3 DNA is TGTGCCAGTAGTCACGGACTCTCGAGCTCCTACGAGCAGTACTTC. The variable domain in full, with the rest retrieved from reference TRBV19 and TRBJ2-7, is DGGITQSPKYLFRKEGQNVTLSCEQNLNHDAMYWYRQDPGQGLRLIYYSQIVNDFQKGDIAEGYSVSREKKESFPLTVTSAQKNPTAFYLCASSHGLSSSYEQYFGPGTRLTVT.

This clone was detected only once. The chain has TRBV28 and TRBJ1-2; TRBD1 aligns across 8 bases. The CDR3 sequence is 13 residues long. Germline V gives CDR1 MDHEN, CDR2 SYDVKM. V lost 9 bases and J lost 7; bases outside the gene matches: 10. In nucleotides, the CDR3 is TGTGCCAGTCTCAGGGGCAGGGGGCTTGGCTACACCTTC. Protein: CASLRGRGLGYTF.

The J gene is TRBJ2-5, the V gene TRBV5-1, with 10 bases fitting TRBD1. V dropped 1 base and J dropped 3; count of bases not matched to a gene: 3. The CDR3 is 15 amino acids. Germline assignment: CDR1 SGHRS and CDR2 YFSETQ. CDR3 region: CASSLLGTGEETQYF. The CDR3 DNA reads TGCGCCAGCAGCTTGCTTGGGACAGGGGAAGAGACCCAGTACTTC.

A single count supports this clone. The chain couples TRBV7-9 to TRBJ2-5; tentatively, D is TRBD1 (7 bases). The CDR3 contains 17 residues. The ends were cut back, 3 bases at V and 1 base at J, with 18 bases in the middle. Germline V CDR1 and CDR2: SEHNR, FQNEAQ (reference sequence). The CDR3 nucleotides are TGTGCCAGCAGCTTCCTTCGTTACAGGGGAGGCCAAGAGACCCAGTACTTC. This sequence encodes CASSFLRYRGGQETQYF.

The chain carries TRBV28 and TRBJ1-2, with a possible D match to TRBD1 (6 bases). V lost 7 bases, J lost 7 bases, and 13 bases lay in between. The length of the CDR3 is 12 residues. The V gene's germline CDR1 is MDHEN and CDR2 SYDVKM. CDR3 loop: CASNLQGTGYTF. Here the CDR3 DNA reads TGTGCCAGCAACCTACAGGGAACTGGCTACACCTTC.

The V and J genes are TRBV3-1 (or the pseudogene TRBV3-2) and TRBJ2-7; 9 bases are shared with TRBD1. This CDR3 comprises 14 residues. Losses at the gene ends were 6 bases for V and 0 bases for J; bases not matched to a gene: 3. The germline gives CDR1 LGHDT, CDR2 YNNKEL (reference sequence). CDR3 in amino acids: CASRQDRGSYEQYF. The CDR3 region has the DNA TGTGCCAGCAGACAGGACAGGGGCTCCTACGAGCAGTACTTC.

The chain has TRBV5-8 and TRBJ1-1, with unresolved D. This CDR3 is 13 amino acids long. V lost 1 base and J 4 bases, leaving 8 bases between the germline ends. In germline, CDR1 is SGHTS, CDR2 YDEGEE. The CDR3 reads CASSLIPGTEAFF. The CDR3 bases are TGTGCCAGCAGCTTGATCCCAGGCACTGAAGCTTTCTTT.

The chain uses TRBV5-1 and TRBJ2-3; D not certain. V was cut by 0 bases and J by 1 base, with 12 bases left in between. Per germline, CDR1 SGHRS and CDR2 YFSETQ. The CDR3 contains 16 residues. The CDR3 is CASSLGVRPRTDTQYF. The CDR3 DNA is TGCGCCAGCAGCTTGGGAGTCCGCCCACGCACAGATACGCAGTATTTT.

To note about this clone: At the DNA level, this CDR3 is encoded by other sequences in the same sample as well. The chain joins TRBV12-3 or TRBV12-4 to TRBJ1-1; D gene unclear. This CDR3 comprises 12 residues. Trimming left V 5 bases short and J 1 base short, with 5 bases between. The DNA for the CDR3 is TGTGCCAGCAGTCTGGGGAACACTGAAGCTTTCTTT. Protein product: CASSLGNTEAFF.

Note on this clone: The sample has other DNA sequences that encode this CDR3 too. Here the CDR3 reads CASSSPPLYNEQFF. The CDR3 DNA reads as TGCGCCAGCAGCTCCCCCCCGCTCTACAATGAGCAGTTCTTC. The chain combines TRBV5-1 with TRBJ2-1; D remains ambiguous. Germline values: CDR1 SGHRS, CDR2 YFSETQ. V was cut by 3 bases and J by 3 bases, with 10 bases left in between. This CDR3 region has 14 residues.

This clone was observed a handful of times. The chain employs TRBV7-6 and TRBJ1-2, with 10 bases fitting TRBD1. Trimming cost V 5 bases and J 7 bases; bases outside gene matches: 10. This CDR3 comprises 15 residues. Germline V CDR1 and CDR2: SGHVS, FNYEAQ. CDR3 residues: CASSPYGTGEGGYTF. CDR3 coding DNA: TGTGCCAGCAGCCCCTACGGGACAGGGGAGGGTGGCTACACCTTC.